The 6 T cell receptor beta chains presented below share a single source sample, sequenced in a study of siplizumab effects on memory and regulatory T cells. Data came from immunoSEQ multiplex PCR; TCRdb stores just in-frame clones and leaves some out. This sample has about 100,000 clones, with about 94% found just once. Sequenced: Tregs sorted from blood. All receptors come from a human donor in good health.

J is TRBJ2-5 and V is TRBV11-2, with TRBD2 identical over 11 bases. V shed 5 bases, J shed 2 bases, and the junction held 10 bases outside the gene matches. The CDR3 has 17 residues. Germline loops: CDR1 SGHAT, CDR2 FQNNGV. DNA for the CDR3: TGTGCCAGCAGCCCCCAATGGGTAGCGGGAGGGCAAGAGACCCAGTACTTC. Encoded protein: CASSPQWVAGGQETQYF.

The CDR3: CASSSTLVGNEQFF. Here the CDR3 DNA reads TGTGCCAGCAGTTCAACTCTTGTCGGGAATGAGCAGTTCTTC. The J gene is TRBJ2-1, the V gene TRBV7-3, with D uncertain. The CDR3 consists of 14 residues. Trimming shortened V by 6 bases and J by 7 bases, and 16 bases separated the two germline ends. Germline CDR1 is SGHTA and CDR2 is FQGTGA. Filled out from reference TRBV7-3 and TRBJ2-1, the complete variable domain reads GAGVSQTPSNKVTEKGKYVELRCDPISGHTALYWYRQSLGQGPEFLIYFQGTGAADDSGLPNDRFFAVRPEGSVSTLKIQRTERGDSAVYLCASSSTLVGNEQFFGPGTRLTVL.

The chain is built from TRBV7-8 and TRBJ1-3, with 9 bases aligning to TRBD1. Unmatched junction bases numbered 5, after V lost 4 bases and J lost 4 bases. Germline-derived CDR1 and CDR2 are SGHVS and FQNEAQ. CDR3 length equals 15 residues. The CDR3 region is CASSSTTGGGNTIYF. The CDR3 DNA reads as TGTGCCAGCAGCTCTACAACAGGGGGCGGAAACACCATATATTTT.

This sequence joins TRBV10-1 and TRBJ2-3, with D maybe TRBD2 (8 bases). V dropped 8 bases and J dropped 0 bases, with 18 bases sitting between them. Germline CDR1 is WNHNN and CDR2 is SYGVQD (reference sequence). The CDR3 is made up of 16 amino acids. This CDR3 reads CASPGGRGRSTDTQYF. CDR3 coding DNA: TGCGCCAGCCCGGGGGGGAGGGGGCGAAGCACAGATACGCAGTATTTT.

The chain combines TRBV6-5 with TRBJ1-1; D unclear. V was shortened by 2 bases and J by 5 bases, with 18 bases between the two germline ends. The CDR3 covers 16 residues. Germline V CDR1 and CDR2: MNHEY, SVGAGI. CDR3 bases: TGTGCCAGCAGTTACCGCCAGATCCAGGCGCTGACTGAAGCTTTCTTT. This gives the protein CASSYRQIQALTEAFF.

The CDR3 region is CASSFNLGRAGGYTF. CDR3 nucleotide sequence: TGTGCCAGCAGTTTTAATCTTGGAAGGGCAGGGGGCTACACCTTC. The chain has TRBV27 and TRBJ1-2, with D tentatively TRBD1 (5 bases). The germline V gene has CDR1 MNHEY and CDR2 SMNVEV (reference sequence). V shed 3 bases and J shed 8 bases, with 19 bases lying between them. The CDR3 sequence is 15 residues long.